The 17 T cell receptor beta chains presented below share a single source sample, sequenced in a study of vaccination effects on CD4 cells after COVID-19. Expansion with viral peptide pools was applied to antigen-specific CD4+ T cells by the ViraFEST assay prior to sequencing. Isolation of CD4+ T cells took place after more than 9 days of culture. Sometime from March through December 2020, the person acquired a SARS-CoV-2 infection that PCR confirmed. Their antigens remain unidentified. Clones were sequenced by immunoSEQ multiplex PCR, and TCRdb holds only the in-frame ones, with some missing. Among roughly 70,000 clones listed, roughly 73% were seen once. The sample here was CD4+ T cells from PBMCs cultured with HIV peptides, taken before COVID-19 vaccination. The subset denotes: HIV-1 Nef peptide pool negative control/reference culture. The receptors shown here come from a human donor who had a prior SARS-CoV-2 infection.

V usage is TRBV7-2 and J usage is TRBJ1-3; tentative D call: TRBD1 (6 bases). Germline CDR1 and CDR2: SGHTA and FQGNSA. V lost 5 bases to trimming and J lost 0 bases, with 14 bases between them. The CDR3 consists of 16 residues. The CDR3 sequence is CASSTEGGGSGNTIYF. CDR3 DNA: TGTGCCAGCAGCACAGAGGGAGGGGGCTCTGGAAACACCATATATTTT.

The table lists this clone with a count of one. The J gene is TRBJ2-5, the V gene TRBV11-3; TRBD2 agrees at 9 bases. Germline CDR1 SGHNT, CDR2 YENEEA. The CDR3 is made up of 15 amino acids. V lost 0 bases to trimming and J lost 8 bases; unmatched junction nucleotides: 7. In nucleotides, the CDR3 is TGTGCCAGCAGCTTAGAGGGGACTAGCCAAGGTACCCAGTACTTC. Its protein is CASSLEGTSQGTQYF.

This clone was seen a handful of times. The chain combines TRBV24-1 with TRBJ2-1; TRBD2 agrees at 15 bases. Germline-derived CDR1 and CDR2 are KGHDR and SFDVKD. V shed 4 bases, J shed 6 bases, and the junction held 3 bases outside the gene matches. The CDR3 extends over 16 amino acids. The CDR3 region has the DNA TGTGCCACCAGTGACTGGACTAGCGGGAGGGGCAATGAGCAGTTCTTC. This codes for CATSDWTSGRGNEQFF.

The genes are TRBV25-1 and TRBJ2-7, with D unresolved. The V gene's germline CDR1 is MGHDK and CDR2 SYGVNS. The CDR3 sequence is 13 residues long. Trimming left V 3 bases short and J 3 bases short, with 9 bases between. Here the CDR3 reads CASSDPTDYEQYF. For the CDR3, the DNA is TGTGCCAGCAGTGATCCGACCGACTACGAGCAGTACTTC.

The V gene is TRBV4-3, the J gene TRBJ2-7, with TRBD2 matching over 8 bases. The CDR3 consists of 15 residues. The germline CDR1 and CDR2 sequences are LGHNA and YSLEER. J was trimmed by 3 bases and V by 0 bases; bases with no gene match: 4. The CDR3, as DNA: TGCGCCAGCAGCCAAGATAGCGGGGAAGGCTACGAGCAGTACTTC. Protein: CASSQDSGEGYEQYF.

The chain carries TRBV30 and TRBJ2-6; D not certain. CDR1 and CDR2 from the germline V gene are GTSNPN and SVGIG (reference sequence). The ends were cut back, 8 bases at V and 0 bases at J, with 8 bases in the middle. There are 13 residues in the CDR3. The CDR3: CARAYSGANVLTF. In DNA, the CDR3 is TGTGCCCGGGCGTACTCTGGGGCCAACGTCCTGACTTTC.

This clone was detected once. This chain uses TRBV7-2 with TRBJ1-1; the D is unclear. The germline gives CDR1 SGHTA, CDR2 FQGNSA. The CDR3 has 13 residues. The V end was cut by 2 bases, the J end by 8 bases, with 12 bases between. Here the CDR3 DNA reads TGTGCCAGCAGCTTATACGTACCGACCGAAGCTTTCTTT. It translates to CASSLYVPTEAFF.

The chain couples TRBV6-5 to TRBJ1-6; weak D call: TRBD1 (6 bases). This CDR3 is built from 13 residues. Germline-derived CDR1 and CDR2 are MNHEY and SVGAGI. V shed 4 bases and J shed 13 bases, with 14 bases lying between them. This CDR3 reads CASSLGRGWPLHF. The DNA of the CDR3 is TGTGCCAGCAGTTTGGGCAGGGGATGGCCCCTCCACTTT.

The genes are TRBV24-1 and TRBJ2-5; perhaps D is TRBD1 or TRBD2 (5 bases each). The germline V and J ends were trimmed by 6 bases and 9 bases, with 16 bases remaining between them. The CDR3 spans 13 residues. Germline V gene sequence: CDR1 KGHDR, CDR2 SFDVKD. The CDR3: CATSSGARMAQYF. CDR3 bases: TGTGCCACCAGTTCCGGGGCGCGTATGGCCCAGTACTTC.

The chain recombines TRBV3-1 (or the pseudogene TRBV3-2) with TRBJ1-3; D is unresolved. In germline, CDR1 is LGHDT, CDR2 YNNKEL (reference sequence). The V end lost 1 base, the J end lost 4 bases, and 8 bases lay between the germline ends. The CDR3 totals 14 residues. The CDR3, as DNA: TGTGCCAGCAGCCAAGGCGGACCCGGAAACACCATATATTTT. Translation gives CASSQGGPGNTIYF.

The DNA of the CDR3 is TGTGCCAGCAGCTTGAGTTTAGGAACTAACTATGGCTACACCTTC. It is translated as CASSLSLGTNYGYTF. The chain couples TRBV7-9 to TRBJ1-2, with D hard to call. Trimming took off 3 bases at V and 0 bases at J, with 11 bases between the two ends. The length of the CDR3 is 15 residues. Germline loops: CDR1 SEHNR, CDR2 FQNEAQ (reference sequence).

J is TRBJ2-1 and V is TRBV3-1 (or the pseudogene TRBV3-2); 7 bases map to TRBD2. CDR1 and CDR2 from the germline V gene are LGHDT and YNNKEL (reference sequence). The CDR3 spans 14 residues. Trimming removed 5 bases from V and 7 bases from J; junction bases left unmatched: 8. CDR3 DNA sequence: TGTGCCAGCAGCATCCGGGGGGTTTTTAATGAGCAGTTCTTC. This encodes CASSIRGVFNEQFF.

The chain has TRBV7-8 and TRBJ2-1; D may be TRBD2 (6 bases). V was shortened by 2 bases and J by 1 base, with 9 bases between the two germline ends. This CDR3 spans 15 amino acids. Per germline, CDR1 SGHVS and CDR2 FQNEAQ. The CDR3 DNA reads as TGTGCCAGCAGCTTAACTAGCTTATCCTACAATGAGCAGTTCTTC. Its protein is CASSLTSLSYNEQFF.

The rearrangement links TRBV4-1 to TRBJ2-5; 9 bases map to TRBD2. This CDR3 has 19 residues. The germline V gene encodes CDR1 MGHRA and CDR2 YSYEKL. With 0 bases clipped from V and 3 bases from J, the junction kept 14 bases outside the gene matches. The CDR3 nucleotides are TGCGCCAGCAGCCAAGAAGGTTGGCGGGGGGGCCGGAGGGAAGAGACCCAGTACTTC. Protein: CASSQEGWRGGRREETQYF.

The V call is TRBV6-5, the J call TRBJ1-4; D is uncertain. This CDR3 is built from 15 residues. Trimming removed 5 bases from V and 0 bases from J, with 10 bases in between. Germline V gene sequence: CDR1 MNHEY, CDR2 SVGAGI. CDR3 in amino acids: CASSPRSATNEKLFF. CDR3 nucleotide sequence: TGTGCCAGCAGTCCCCGTTCAGCAACTAATGAAAAACTGTTTTTT.

The genes are TRBV7-9 and TRBJ1-2; D not certain. Germline assignment: CDR1 SEHNR and CDR2 FQNEAQ (reference sequence). V lost 1 base, J lost 7 bases, and 10 bases lay in between. The CDR3 loop spans 13 amino acids. The CDR3 sequence: CASSLVGASGYTF. The CDR3 DNA reads TGTGCCAGCAGCTTAGTAGGAGCCAGTGGCTACACCTTC.

The rearrangement uses TRBV3-1 (or the pseudogene TRBV3-2) and TRBJ1-1; unclear D gene. The ends were cut back, 4 bases at V and 3 bases at J, with 9 bases in the middle. Germline CDR1 LGHDT, CDR2 YNNKEL (reference sequence). There are 13 residues in the CDR3. CDR3 in amino acids: CASSLGSDTEAFF. The CDR3 region has the DNA TGTGCCAGCAGCCTAGGCTCGGACACTGAAGCTTTCTTT.